The source of this T cell receptor (beta chain) is a study of cytomegalovirus exposure and HLA in healthy donors. In the case of this clone: Its antigen is still unknown.

PCR involved 60 Vbeta and 13 Jbeta primers. The assay was immunoSEQ multiplex PCR, and TCRdb's table has in-frame clones only and misses some. This sample contains tens of thousands of clones. There were likely unrecorded immune exposures, though donors were nominally healthy when sampled. This CDR3 has 14 amino acids. Germline assignment: CDR1 SGHRS and CDR2 YFSETQ. The germline V and J ends were trimmed by 1 base and 1 base, with 7 bases remaining between them. Regarding the study as a whole: Presence/absence analyses assumed roughly uniform sequencing depth across donors, which may not hold.

The rearrangement uses TRBV5-1 and TRBJ2-3; D is ambiguous. This clonotype was obtained from a woman aged 40 to 49 in good health and CMV-seronegative. The specimen sequenced was PBMCs. The CDR3 DNA sequence: TGCGCCAGCAGCTTGTATCCTGGCACAGATACGCAGTATTTT. Amino acid sequence: CASSLYPGTDTQYF.